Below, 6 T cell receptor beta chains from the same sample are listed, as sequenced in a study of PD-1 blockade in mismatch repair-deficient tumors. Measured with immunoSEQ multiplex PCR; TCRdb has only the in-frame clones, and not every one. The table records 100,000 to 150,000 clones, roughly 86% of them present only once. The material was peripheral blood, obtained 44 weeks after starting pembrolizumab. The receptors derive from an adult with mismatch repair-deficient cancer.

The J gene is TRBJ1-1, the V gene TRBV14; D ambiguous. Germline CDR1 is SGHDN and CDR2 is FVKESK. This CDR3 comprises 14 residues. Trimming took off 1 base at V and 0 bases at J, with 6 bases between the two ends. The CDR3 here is CASSQVSLNTEAFF. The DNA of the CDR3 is TGTGCCAGCAGCCAAGTCTCCCTGAACACTGAAGCTTTCTTT.

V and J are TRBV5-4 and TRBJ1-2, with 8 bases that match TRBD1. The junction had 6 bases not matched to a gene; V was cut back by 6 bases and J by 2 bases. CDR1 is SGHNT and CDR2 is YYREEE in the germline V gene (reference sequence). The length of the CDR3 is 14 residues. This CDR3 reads CASNPDRGNYGYTF. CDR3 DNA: TGTGCCAGCAACCCAGACAGGGGAAACTATGGCTACACCTTC.

The CDR3 loop is CASSVAGGDYEQYF. The CDR3 DNA is TGTGCCAGCAGCGTAGCAGGGGGCGACTACGAGCAGTACTTC. This chain links TRBV9 with TRBJ2-7; 8 bases are shared with TRBD1. CDR1 SGDLS and CDR2 YYNGEE come from the germline V gene. V dropped 0 bases and J dropped 3; count of bases not matched to a gene: 2. This CDR3 contains 14 residues.

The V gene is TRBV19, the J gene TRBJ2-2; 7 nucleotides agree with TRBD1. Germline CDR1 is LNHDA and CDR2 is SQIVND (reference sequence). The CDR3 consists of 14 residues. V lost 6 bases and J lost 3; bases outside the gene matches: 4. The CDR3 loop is CASRQTGYTGELFF. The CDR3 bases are TGTGCCAGTAGGCAGACAGGGTACACCGGGGAGCTGTTTTTT.

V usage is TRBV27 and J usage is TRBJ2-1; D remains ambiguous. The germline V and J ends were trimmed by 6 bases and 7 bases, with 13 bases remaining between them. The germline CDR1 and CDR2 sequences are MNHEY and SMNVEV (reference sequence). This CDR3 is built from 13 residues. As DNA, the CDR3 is TGTGCCAGCAGACCCACAGATTCGAATGAGCAGTTCTTC. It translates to CASRPTDSNEQFF.

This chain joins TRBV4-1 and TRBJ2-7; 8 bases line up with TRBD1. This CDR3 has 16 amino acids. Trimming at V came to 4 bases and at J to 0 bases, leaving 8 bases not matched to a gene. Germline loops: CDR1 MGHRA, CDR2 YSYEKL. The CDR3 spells CASSRPRDRSSYEQYF. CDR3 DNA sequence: TGCGCCAGCAGCCGCCCCCGGGACAGGAGCTCCTACGAGCAGTACTTC.